Below are 3 T cell receptor beta chains sequenced from a single sample in a study of CD4 T cells in relation to SARS-CoV-2 and coronaviruses (dated by TCRdb to the early 2020s). The library relied on the immunoSEQ multiplex PCR assay. In its TCRdb copy, this immuneACCESS table keeps in-frame sequences only and misses some clones. Where compared with another copy, unresolved V genes explain less than half of these, and the others have no known cause. For this sample there are 18,000 or so clones; around 74% appear just once. In total, the top ten clones hold about 30% of the sample. CD4+ T cells from unexposed donors were collected before the COVID-19 pandemic (2011-2018). After approximately eleven days of culture, CD4+ T cells were isolated with the EasySep CD4+ T cell isolation kit. Their cognate antigens are unknown. Sequenced material: CD4+ T cells from PBMCs, cultured in vitro. Receptors originate from a human donor in good health.

This clone was seen only once. This chain joins TRBV15 and TRBJ2-1, with D unresolved. V was shortened by 1 base and J by 0 bases, with 7 bases between the two germline ends. Germline loops: CDR1 LNHNV, CDR2 YYDKDF (reference sequence). This CDR3 contains 15 residues. The CDR3: CATSRAGSSYNEQFF. The DNA for the CDR3 is TGTGCCACCAGCAGAGCGGGTAGCTCCTACAATGAGCAGTTCTTC. The full variable domain, rest sourced from reference TRBV15 and TRBJ2-1, is DAMVIQNPRYQVTQFGKPVTLSCSQTLNHNVMYWYQQKSSQAPKLLFHYYDKDFNNEADTPDNFQSRRPNTSFCFLDIRSPGLGDTAMYLCATSRAGSSYNEQFFGPGTRLTVL.

This chain joins TRBV6-2 or TRBV6-3 and TRBJ2-2, with D uncertain. The CDR3 has 13 residues. Trimming removed 3 bases from V and 5 bases from J, with 7 bases in between. CDR1 is MNHEY and CDR2 is SVGEGT in the germline V gene. The CDR3 nucleotides are TGTGCCAGCAGTTATACTGAGACCGGGGAGCTGTTTTTT. This translates into CASSYTETGELFF.

The chain carries TRBV5-6 and TRBJ2-5; 14 bases match TRBD2. V trimming: 9 bases; J trimming: 5 bases; junction bases outside the gene matches: 3. Germline CDR1 and CDR2: SGHDT and YYEEEE. CDR3 size: 13 residues. The CDR3 protein is CATRTSGRETQYF. CDR3 in DNA: TGTGCCACACGGACTAGCGGGAGGGAGACCCAGTACTTC.